This TCR beta chain derives from a study of blood T cell repertoires in COVID-19. Method: immunoSEQ multiplex PCR; TCRdb's copy keeps in-frame clones and lacks some. The data hold 250,000 to 300,000 clones, with around four fifths observed a single time. The CDR3 runs to 13 residues. Germline values: CDR1 SGHVS, CDR2 FNYEAQ. J lost 9 bases, V lost 4 bases, and 6 bases had no gene match. The material sequenced was peripheral blood. The chain combines TRBV7-6 with TRBJ2-1; 7 bases fit TRBD2. This sequence was found in a man aged 80 or over with acute or convalescent COVID-19. CDR3 protein: CASSYQRGSEQFF. The CDR3 DNA reads as TGTGCCAGCAGCTACCAGCGGGGATCTGAGCAGTTCTTC. The variable domain in full, with the rest retrieved from reference TRBV7-6 and TRBJ2-1, is GAGVSQSPRYKVTKRGQDVALRCDPISGHVSLYWYRQALGQGPEFLTYFNYEAQQDKSGLPNDRFSAERPEGSISTLTIQRTEQRDSAMYRCASSYQRGSEQFFGPGTRLTVL.